The present entry profiles one T cell receptor beta chain with its context. These data are taken from a study of tumor-infiltrating lymphocytes in localized non-small cell lung cancer. The method was immunoSEQ multiplex PCR; TCRdb's version includes in-frame clones alone and lacks a portion of them. The sample lists 25,000 or so clones, 73% occurring once. This CDR3 is 14 amino acids long. V was cut by 8 bases and J by 2 bases, with 12 bases left in between. Germline-derived CDR1 and CDR2 are MGHDK and SYGVNS. The chain has TRBV25-1 and TRBJ2-2; perhaps TRBD1 as D (6 bases). The origin of this receptor is a human donor with non-small cell lung cancer. The sample comprised lung tumor tissue. In nucleotides, the CDR3 is TGTGCCAGCGGGACCGGGACAAACACCGGGGAGCTGTTTTTT. Protein sequence: CASGTGTNTGELFF.